This T cell receptor beta chain originates from a study of high-grade serous ovarian cancer treatment subgroups. Findings and limits, study-wide: Tumors within one patient showed repertoire similarity of about 0.11 to 0.85.

Using immunoSEQ multiplex PCR, the repertoire was profiled, and TCRdb retains in-frame clones only, with some absent. This sample has some 27,000 clones; 80% to 90% occur once, and the top ten carry roughly 2.2%. Tumor tissue was taken before any definitive surgery or chemotherapy was given. This CDR3 has 15 residues. Trimming removed 6 bases at V and 0 bases at J, with 16 bases between. Germline CDR1 is SGHTS and CDR2 is YDEGEE. As to this clone: Its antigen is currently unknown.

The rearrangement joins TRBV5-8 to TRBJ2-7; D remains unclear. This TCR was sampled from a human donor with high-grade serous ovarian cancer. Specimen: tumor tissue. In DNA, the CDR3 is TGTGCCAGCACTCCTCCCTGGCGTTACTCCTACGAGCAGTACTTC. Translating it yields CASTPPWRYSYEQYF.